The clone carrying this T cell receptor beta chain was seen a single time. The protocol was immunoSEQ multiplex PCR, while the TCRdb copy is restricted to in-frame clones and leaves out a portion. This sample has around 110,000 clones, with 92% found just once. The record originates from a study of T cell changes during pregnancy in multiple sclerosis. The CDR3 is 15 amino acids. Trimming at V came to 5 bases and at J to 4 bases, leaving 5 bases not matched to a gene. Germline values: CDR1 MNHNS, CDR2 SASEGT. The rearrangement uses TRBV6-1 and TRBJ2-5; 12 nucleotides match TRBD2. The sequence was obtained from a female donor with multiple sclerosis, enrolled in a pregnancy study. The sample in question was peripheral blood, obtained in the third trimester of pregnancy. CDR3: CASSRLAGEGETQYF. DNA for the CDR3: TGTGCCAGCAGTCGACTAGCGGGAGAGGGAGAGACCCAGTACTTC.